This entry describes one T cell receptor (beta chain). Per the original methods: Amplified reference gene primers provided the basis for estimating nucleated cell counts. Generated by immunoSEQ multiplex PCR, the TCRdb table keeps only in-frame clones and is missing some. V, J and clone size derive from that table, while D and trimming were established from the DNA sequence. Of 380,000 or so clones listed, 65% to 90% were seen once; the top ten hold 7.1%. The CDR3 has 15 amino acids. Germline V lookup: CDR1 SGHTA, CDR2 FQGNSA. V lost 5 bases and J lost 7; bases outside the gene matches: 12. The data derive from a study of blood T cell repertoires in COVID-19. Looking at the study overall: PBMCs, B-cell-depleted T cells, or T cells provided the cDNA or gDNA that made up the material.

This clonotype was sampled from a woman between 55 and 75 years old with COVID-19, enrolled during active disease. The V and J genes are TRBV7-2 and TRBJ2-7; 9 positions match TRBD2. Input material: peripheral blood. This CDR3 is CASSLGTSLPGEQYF. The CDR3 bases are TGTGCCAGCAGCCTAGGGACTAGCCTTCCCGGAGAGCAGTACTTC. The entire variable domain, with the rest obtained from reference TRBV7-2 and TRBJ2-7, is as follows: GAGVSQSPSNKVTEKGKDVELRCDPISGHTALYWYRQSLGQGLEFLIYFQGNSAPDKSGLPSDRFSAERTGGSVSTLTIQRTQQEDSAVYLCASSLGTSLPGEQYFGPGTRLTVT.